The source of this T cell receptor beta chain is a study of blood T cell repertoires in COVID-19. Overall study context: Italy, Spain and the United States were the sources of the convalescent and acute COVID-19 samples. Sources were T cells, B-cell-depleted T cells, or PBMCs; the material itself was cDNA or gDNA.

Per the study methods: Nucleated cell counts were estimated from reference gene primer amplification. Method: immunoSEQ multiplex PCR; TCRdb's copy keeps in-frame clones and lacks some. V, J and clone size were drawn from that table, and D and trimming were deduced from the DNA. This table has more than 140,000 clones, roughly 82% appearing once. Germline V gives CDR1 SGHVS, CDR2 FNYEAQ. V was pared by 5 bases and J by 0 bases, with 8 bases of the junction left unmatched. The length of the CDR3 is 16 residues. The sequenced sample consisted of peripheral blood. The rearrangement uses TRBV7-6 and TRBJ1-2, with TRBD1 identical over 8 bases. The clonotype comes from a woman aged 45-59 years in a cohort sampled during active or convalescent COVID-19. The CDR3 loop reads CASSDRDRLPNYGYTF. The DNA of the CDR3 is TGTGCCAGCAGCGACCGGGACAGGTTGCCTAACTATGGCTACACCTTC.